This TCR beta chain was documented in a study of OX40 agonist ivuxolimab in advanced cancers. About this clone: Antigen: not known.

Whole-study results and caveats: Clonal expansion from baseline to week 6 occurred in both CD4+ and CD8+ T cells.

Repertoires were generated with immunoSEQ multiplex PCR, while TCRdb's copy carries only in-frame clones and drops some. The profile shows tens of thousands of clones, about 85% of them singletons. The source material was CD4+ or CD8+ T cells sorted from blood, sampled in a trial of the OX40 agonist ivuxolimab. This TCR came from an adult with an advanced solid tumor such as melanoma, head and neck, liver or kidney cancer.

The CDR3 sequence is CASSPALESYEQYF. DNA for the CDR3: TGTGCCAGCAGCCCGGCTCTAGAATCCTACGAGCAGTACTTC. J is TRBJ2-7 and V is TRBV13; D gene unclear. This CDR3 comprises 14 residues. Germline V gene lookup returns CDR1 PRHDT and CDR2 FYEKMQ (reference sequence). V lost 5 bases and J 1 base, leaving 12 bases between the germline ends.